Presented here are 18 T cell receptor beta chains from one specimen sequenced in a study of blood T cells in healthy people across ages. Alongside a J-beta primer mix, a sample-barcoded 5' primer served in a second PCR lasting about 7 to 11 cycles. TCRdb passed the 5' RACE reads through MiXCR, listing each CDR3 protein once. The sample includes about 1.6 million distinct CDR3 sequences, 30% to 35% of them seen just once. Sequenced: blood. The receptors here all came from a woman between 25 and 40 years old in good health.

This clonotype showed up just a few times. The J gene is TRBJ2-7, the V gene TRBV20-1; weak D call: TRBD2 (6 bases). The germline gives CDR1 DFQATT, CDR2 SNEGSKA (reference sequence). The CDR3 has 12 residues. The V and J ends lost 1 base and 4 bases respectively, with 8 bases between them. The CDR3 region is CSARGGEYEQYF. Written as DNA, the CDR3 is TGCAGTGCTAGAGGCGGGGAGTACGAGCAGTACTTC.

This chain joins TRBV20-1 and TRBJ2-7; 12 bases are a match to TRBD2. Germline V gene lookup returns CDR1 DFQATT and CDR2 SNEGSKA (reference sequence). The CDR3 extends over 14 amino acids. The V gene end was trimmed by 7 bases and the J gene end by 3 bases; junction bases not matched to a gene: 7. Here the CDR3 DNA reads TGCAGTGTTAAGACTAGCGGGAGTGTCTACGAGCAGTACTTC. Translating gives CSVKTSGSVYEQYF.

This chain links TRBV3-1 with TRBJ2-2; weak D call: TRBD2 (5 bases). There are 16 residues in the CDR3. Trimming took off 2 bases at V and 9 bases at J, with 19 bases between the two ends. The germline V gene encodes CDR1 LGHDT and CDR2 YNNKEL (reference sequence). CDR3 in amino acids: CASSQSQRGRTRELFF. CDR3 in DNA: TGTGCCAGCAGCCAATCGCAACGGGGTCGAACGAGGGAGCTGTTTTTT.

The genes are TRBV20-1 and TRBJ1-2; D remains unclear. This CDR3 has 14 residues. Trimming stripped 4 bases from V and 2 bases from J, with 14 bases between. Germline V lookup: CDR1 DFQATT, CDR2 SNEGSKA (reference sequence). The CDR3 DNA reads as TGCAGTGCTAAACGTCCACTCTTGAACTATGGCTACACCTTC. Translated: CSAKRPLLNYGYTF.

In nucleotides, the CDR3 is TGCGCCAGCAGCGCCCAAAGCGCCTCCCAAGAGACCCAGTACTTC. Translation gives CASSAQSASQETQYF. This chain connects TRBV5-1 to TRBJ2-4; D is undetermined. The J call may be incorrect, as the DNA end agrees better with TRBJ2-5. There are 15 residues in the CDR3. Per germline, CDR1 SGHRS and CDR2 YFSETQ.

The chain carries TRBV7-3 and TRBJ2-3; D gene ambiguous. The CDR3 is 15 amino acids. The germline gives CDR1 SGHTA, CDR2 FQGTGA. V was shortened by 1 base and J by 0 bases, with 8 bases between the two germline ends. The CDR3 loop reads CASSLRPLSTDTQYF. CDR3 sequence (DNA): TGTGCCAGCAGCTTAAGGCCCCTAAGCACAGATACGCAGTATTTT.

V is TRBV3-1 and J is TRBJ1-4, with 10 nucleotides matching TRBD1. The V gene's germline CDR1 is LGHDT and CDR2 YNNKEL (reference sequence). J gave up 7 bases and V 4 bases, and 6 bases lay outside the gene matches. The CDR3 has 15 residues. CDR3 DNA: TGTGCCAGCAGCCCGGGACAGGGGATTGTTGAAAAACTGTTTTTT. Translating gives CASSPGQGIVEKLFF.

This clonotype has more than one count but fewer than ten. The rearrangement uses TRBV10-3 and TRBJ1-2, with 8 bases identical to TRBD1. Germline trimming cut 0 bases from V and 5 bases from J; bases unmatched to any gene: 5. CDR1 ENHRY and CDR2 SYGVKD come from the germline V gene. CDR3 size: 15 residues. Here the CDR3 DNA reads TGTGCCATCAGTGAGTCCCACAGGGGGGTTTATGGCTACACCTTC. Amino acids: CAISESHRGVYGYTF.

This clonotype was counted ten times or more. The chain joins TRBV7-8 to TRBJ2-1, with no clear D. CDR3 size: 11 residues. CDR1 is SGHVS and CDR2 is FQNEAQ in the germline V gene. With 7 bases removed from V and 0 bases from J, the gap between germline ends came to 1 base. The CDR3 loop is CASISYNEQFF. As DNA, the CDR3 is TGTGCCAGCATCTCCTACAATGAGCAGTTCTTC.

This rearrangement joins TRBV10-3 to TRBJ2-6; D perhaps matches TRBD1 (6 bases). Germline-derived CDR1 and CDR2 are ENHRY and SYGVKD. The CDR3 loop spans 15 amino acids. V lost 6 bases and J 0 bases, leaving 9 bases between the germline ends. The CDR3 DNA sequence: TGTGCCATCAGAAAACAGGGCTCTGGGGCCAACGTCCTGACTTTC. This sequence encodes CAIRKQGSGANVLTF.

There are many counts of this clonotype. V and J are TRBV29-1 and TRBJ2-1; possibly TRBD2 for D (5 bases). The CDR3 length is 13 residues. Germline CDR1 SQVTM, CDR2 ANQGSEA. Trimming took 4 bases from V and 1 from J, leaving 8 bases between them. CDR3 DNA sequence: TGCAGCGTTGTTAGCGAATCCTACAATGAGCAGTTCTTC. This codes for CSVVSESYNEQFF.

The chain recombines TRBV19 with TRBJ2-3, with TRBD2 identical over 15 bases. The CDR3 is made up of 16 amino acids. Germline V gene sequence: CDR1 LNHDA, CDR2 SQIVND (reference sequence). The V segment lost 5 bases and the J segment 5 bases; nucleotides outside the gene matches: 5. Written as DNA, the CDR3 is TGTGCCAGTAGTGTACGGACTAGCGGGAGGGAAGATACGCAGTATTTT. Its protein product is CASSVRTSGREDTQYF.

DNA for the CDR3: TGTGCCAGCAGCGGGCTCGGCTACACCTTC. Its protein is CASSGLGYTF. The rearrangement uses TRBV28 and TRBJ1-2; D is ambiguous. Trimming left V 6 bases short and J 8 bases short, with 7 bases between. The germline CDR1 and CDR2 sequences are MDHEN and SYDVKM. The CDR3 covers 10 residues.

CDR3 nucleotide sequence: TGTGCCAGCAGGAATAGTTCGCAGACCCAGTACTTC. Residues: CASRNSSQTQYF. The chain carries TRBV7-8 and TRBJ2-5; D unclear. The V end lost 6 bases, the J end lost 6 bases, and 11 bases lay between the germline ends. Germline-derived CDR1 and CDR2 are SGHVS and FQNEAQ. The CDR3 has 12 residues.

This sequence joins TRBV9 and TRBJ1-4; 7 bases map to TRBD1. The CDR3 runs 14 residues. The J segment lost 7 bases and the V segment lost 4 bases, leaving 7 bases of the junction unmatched. CDR1 is SGDLS and CDR2 is YYNGEE in the germline V gene. The CDR3 loop is CASSPGQLSEKLFF. CDR3 DNA: TGTGCCAGCAGCCCGGGACAGTTAAGTGAAAAACTGTTTTTT.

Only a few counts were recorded for this clonotype. V usage is TRBV28 and J usage is TRBJ2-5; a weak D match, TRBD2 (6 bases). CDR3 length equals 15 residues. V was cut by 6 bases and J by 3 bases, with 17 bases left in between. Germline CDR1 and CDR2: MDHEN and SYDVKM. The CDR3 loop reads CASSPNRLVKETQYF. The DNA for the CDR3 is TGTGCCAGCAGCCCAAACCGACTAGTCAAAGAGACCCAGTACTTC.

Note on this clonotype: This clone may be a read error of a much larger clone one base away. The CDR3 DNA reads TGTGCCAGCAGCCCAGCAGCGGGGGGGCGAAATGAGCAGTACTTC. As protein: CASSPAAGGRNEQYF. V gene TRBV3-1 combines with J gene TRBJ2-7, with 10 bases fitting TRBD2. V lost 4 bases to trimming and J lost 7 bases; unmatched junction nucleotides: 10. Germline CDR1 is LGHDT and CDR2 is YNNKEL (reference sequence). This CDR3 has 15 amino acids.

This clonotype was counted many times. The chain links TRBV5-6 to TRBJ2-1; TRBD2 might be the D (5 bases). This CDR3 spans 15 amino acids. Trimming left V 1 base short and J 4 bases short, with 12 bases between. Germline CDR1 and CDR2: SGHDT and YYEEEE. The CDR3 bases are TGTGCCAGCAGCTTGTATCCAGCGGCTTACAATGAGCAGTTCTTC. Protein sequence: CASSLYPAAYNEQFF.